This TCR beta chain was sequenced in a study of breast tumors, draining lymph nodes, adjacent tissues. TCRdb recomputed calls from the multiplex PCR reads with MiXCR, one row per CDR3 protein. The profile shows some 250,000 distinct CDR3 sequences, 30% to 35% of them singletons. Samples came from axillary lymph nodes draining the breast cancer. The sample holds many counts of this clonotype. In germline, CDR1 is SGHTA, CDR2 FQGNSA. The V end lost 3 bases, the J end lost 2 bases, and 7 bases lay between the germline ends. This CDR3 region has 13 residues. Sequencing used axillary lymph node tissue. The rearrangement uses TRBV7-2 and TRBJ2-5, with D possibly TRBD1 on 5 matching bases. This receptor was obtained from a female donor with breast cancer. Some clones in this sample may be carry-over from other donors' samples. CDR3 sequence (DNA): TGTGCCAGCAGCTTGCAGGGTCAAGAGACCCAGTACTTC. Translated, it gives CASSLQGQETQYF.